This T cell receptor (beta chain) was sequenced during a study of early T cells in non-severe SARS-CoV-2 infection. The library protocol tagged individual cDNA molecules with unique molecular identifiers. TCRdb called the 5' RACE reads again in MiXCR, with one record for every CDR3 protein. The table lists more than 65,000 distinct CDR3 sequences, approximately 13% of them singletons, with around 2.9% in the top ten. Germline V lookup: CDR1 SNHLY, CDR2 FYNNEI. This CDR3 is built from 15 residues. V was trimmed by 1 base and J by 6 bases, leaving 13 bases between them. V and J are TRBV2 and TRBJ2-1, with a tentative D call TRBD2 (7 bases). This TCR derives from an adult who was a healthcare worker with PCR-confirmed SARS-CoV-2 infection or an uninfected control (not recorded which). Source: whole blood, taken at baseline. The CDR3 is CASSEGAGAGNEQFF. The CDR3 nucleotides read TGTGCCAGCAGTGAAGGGGCGGGGGCAGGCAATGAGCAGTTCTTC.